The text below deals with one TCR beta chain. No antigen is known for it. The sample comes from a study of cytomegalovirus exposure and HLA in healthy donors. Study-wide background: The Caucasian-associated ancestry cluster held under 90% of roughly 370 genotyped donors.

Germline V gene sequence: CDR1 SGHRS, CDR2 YFSETQ. The ends lost 4 bases at V and 2 bases at J; junction bases unmatched: 5. CDR3 length: 14 amino acids. Regarding the study as a whole: Accurate prediction of most subjects' HLA-A and HLA-B alleles from TCR beta sequences was reported.

Primers for the PCR totalled 60 Vbeta and 13 Jbeta. Sequenced by immunoSEQ multiplex PCR; TCRdb stores in-frame clones only, minus some. The table for this sample gives around 200,000 clones. The rearrangement uses TRBV5-1 and TRBJ1-2, with 7 bases fitting TRBD1. Sequenced input: PBMCs. The sequence came from a woman between 18 and 29 years old in good health and CMV-seropositive. CDR3 sequence (DNA): TGCGCCAGCAGCCCGGACAGGATGAACTATGGCTACACCTTC. It translates to CASSPDRMNYGYTF.